One and the same sample provided the 9 T cell receptor beta chains below, sequenced in a study of T cell repertoires in cytomegalovirus infection. TCRdb called the reads again in MiXCR, with one record for every CDR3 protein. Among 150,000 to 200,000 distinct CDR3 sequences, 15% to 20% were seen once, and the ten largest hold roughly 20%. The sample consisted of CD8+ T cells from PBMCs. These receptors came from a human donor in good health (CMV status not recorded). Some clones in this sample may be carry-over from other donors' samples.

The rearrangement links TRBV7-3 to TRBJ1-6; TRBD1 agrees at 7 bases. With 4 bases clipped from V and 4 bases from J, the junction kept 1 base outside the gene matches. Germline V gene lookup returns CDR1 SGHTA and CDR2 FQGTGA. The CDR3 consists of 14 residues. CDR3 protein: CASSSGQYNSPLHF. CDR3 nucleotides: TGTGCCAGCAGCTCGGGACAGTATAATTCACCCCTCCACTTT.

V and J are TRBV7-2 and TRBJ2-7; D is unresolved. Trimming shortened V by 4 bases and J by 2 bases, and 15 bases separated the two germline ends. Germline lookup yields CDR1 SGHTA and CDR2 FQGNSA. The CDR3 is 15 amino acids. The CDR3 loop is CASSSVGKRPYEQYF. CDR3 coding DNA: TGTGCCAGCAGCTCAGTGGGAAAGCGTCCCTACGAGCAGTACTTC.

The genes are TRBV28 and TRBJ2-7, with TRBD2 matching 9 bases. Per germline, CDR1 MDHEN and CDR2 SYDVKM. CDR3 length equals 12 residues. V dropped 6 bases and J dropped 10; count of bases not matched to a gene: 7. The CDR3 DNA follows: TGTGCCAGCAGCACTAGCGGGCCGGGTCAGTACTTC. Encoded protein: CASSTSGPGQYF.

This rearrangement joins TRBV6-5 to TRBJ2-5; possible D gene TRBD2, 6 bases. Germline V CDR1 and CDR2: MNHEY, SVGAGI. This CDR3 region has 14 residues. V lost 4 bases to trimming and J lost 3 bases, with 12 bases between them. Here the CDR3 reads CASSFREAEETQYF. CDR3 sequence (DNA): TGTGCCAGCAGTTTCAGGGAGGCGGAAGAGACCCAGTACTTC.

This clonotype was counted between two and nine times. CDR3 bases: TGTGCCAGCAGCTTGGGGTCTCCCCATGGCTACACCTTC. Residues: CASSLGSPHGYTF. The rearrangement uses TRBV7-9 and TRBJ1-2, with D unresolved. The CDR3 contains 13 residues. Deletions cut 3 bases from V and 6 bases from J, with 11 bases between. Looked up from germline, CDR1 is SEHNR and CDR2 is FQNEAQ (reference sequence).

DNA of the CDR3: TGTGCCAGTAGTATCGGGGGCAGATCCTACGAGCAGTACTTC. Translating gives CASSIGGRSYEQYF. The rearrangement joins TRBV19 to TRBJ2-7, with D perhaps matching TRBD1 or TRBD2 (6 bases each). Germline CDR1 is LNHDA and CDR2 is SQIVND (reference sequence). Trimming removed 3 bases from V and 1 base from J, with 10 bases in between. CDR3 size: 14 residues.

This clonotype was seen a few times. CDR3 bases: TGTGCCAGCAGTCCGGCAGGGAAGGTGAACACCGGGGAGCTGTTTTTT. Encoded protein: CASSPAGKVNTGELFF. The rearrangement joins TRBV25-1 to TRBJ2-2; tentatively, D is TRBD1 (5 bases). Trimming stripped 5 bases from V and 1 base from J, with 14 bases between. From germline, CDR1 is MGHDK and CDR2 SYGVNS. This CDR3 has 16 residues.

The chain recombines TRBV20-1 with TRBJ1-1, with 8 nucleotides matching TRBD1. This CDR3 has 13 amino acids. The V gene end was trimmed by 4 bases and the J gene end by 4 bases; junction bases not matched to a gene: 5. In germline, CDR1 is DFQATT, CDR2 SNEGSKA (reference sequence). DNA of the CDR3: TGCAGTGCTAATCGACAGGGGAGCACTGAAGCTTTCTTT. Residues: CSANRQGSTEAFF.

The V and J genes are TRBV19 and TRBJ2-1; the D is unclear. V lost 4 bases and J lost 8, with 15 bases in between. CDR1 is LNHDA, CDR2 SQIVND, per germline (reference sequence). The CDR3 totals 14 residues. In DNA form, the CDR3 reads TGTGCCAGTAGTACTTCCAGGCGGCTAGATGAGCAGTTCTTC. It codes for CASSTSRRLDEQFF. The full variable domain, its missing parts supplied by reference TRBV19 and TRBJ2-1, is DGGITQSPKYLFRKEGQNVTLSCEQNLNHDAMYWYRQDPGQGLRLIYYSQIVNDFQKGDIAEGYSVSREKKESFPLTVTSAQKNPTAFYLCASSTSRRLDEQFFGPGTRLTVL.